Sequencing of this T cell receptor (beta chain) was carried out in a study of blood T cell repertoires in COVID-19. Study at large: The United States, Italy and Spain supplied acute and convalescent COVID-19 samples.

This clone was counted a few times. In the original processing: Reference gene primers were amplified, and this amplification served to estimate nucleated cell counts. Sequencing was performed with immunoSEQ multiplex PCR; in TCRdb, only in-frame clones are kept and a portion is missing. V and J calls and clone size are those listed in that table; D and trimming were worked out from the DNA. Counted here are roughly 220,000 clones, about three quarters occurring once; the ten biggest clones make up less than 7%. In germline, CDR1 is MGHDK, CDR2 SYGVNS. The CDR3 extends over 17 amino acids. Losses at the gene ends were 3 bases for V and 3 bases for J; bases not matched to a gene: 5.

V usage is TRBV25-1 and J usage is TRBJ2-2, with TRBD2 identical over 12 bases. Sequenced material: peripheral blood. This receptor was taken from a woman aged 70-85 years with acute or convalescent COVID-19. In DNA, the CDR3 is TGTGCCAGCAGTGAGACGACTAGCGGGAGATACACCGGGGAGCTGTTTTTT. Encoded protein: CASSETTSGRYTGELFF.